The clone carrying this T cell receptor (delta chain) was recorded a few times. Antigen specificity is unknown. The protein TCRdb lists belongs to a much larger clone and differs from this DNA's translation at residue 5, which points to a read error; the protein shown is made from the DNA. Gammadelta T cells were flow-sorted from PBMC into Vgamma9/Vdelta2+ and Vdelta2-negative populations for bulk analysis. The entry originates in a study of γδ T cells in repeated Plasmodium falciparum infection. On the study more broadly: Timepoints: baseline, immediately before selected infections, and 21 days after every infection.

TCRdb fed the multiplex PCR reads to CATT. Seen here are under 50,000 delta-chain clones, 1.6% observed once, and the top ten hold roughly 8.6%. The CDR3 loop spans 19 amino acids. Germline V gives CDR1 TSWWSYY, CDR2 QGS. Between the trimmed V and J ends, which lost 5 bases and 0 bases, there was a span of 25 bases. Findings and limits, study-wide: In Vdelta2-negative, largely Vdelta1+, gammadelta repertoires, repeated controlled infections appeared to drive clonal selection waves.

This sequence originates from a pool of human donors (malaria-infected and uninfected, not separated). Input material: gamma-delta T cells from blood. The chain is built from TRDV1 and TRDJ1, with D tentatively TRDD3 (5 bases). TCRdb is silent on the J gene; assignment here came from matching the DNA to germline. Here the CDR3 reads CALGRTSSWVVLYTDKLIF. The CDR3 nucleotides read TGTGCTCTTGGGCGTACTTCAAGCTGGGTGGTTCTGTACACCGATAAACTCATCTTT.